This passage covers 22 T cell receptor beta chains from one sample sequenced in a study of blood T cell repertoires in COVID-19. TCRdb's copy holds only in-frame clones and misses some; the assay was immunoSEQ multiplex PCR. The table lists roughly 150,000 clones, 87% of them singletons. The specimen sequenced was PBMCs or T cells enriched from blood (not recorded which). These receptor sequences come from a woman aged 40 to 50 who had been exposed to COVID-19.

The chain combines TRBV7-8 with TRBJ1-5, with D hard to call. Between the trimmed V and J ends, which lost 6 bases and 3 bases, there was a span of 9 bases. This CDR3 has 13 residues. Germline V gives CDR1 SGHVS, CDR2 FQNEAQ. The DNA for the CDR3 is TGTGCCAGCAGTGGACGGGACAATCAGCCCCAGCATTTT. Residues: CASSGRDNQPQHF.

This CDR3 is CASTSLIGYTF. For the CDR3, the DNA is TGTGCCAGCACCTCGCTAATTGGCTACACCTTC. This chain joins TRBV9 and TRBJ1-2; no definite D call. There are 11 residues in the CDR3. Germline V gene data show CDR1 as SGDLS and CDR2 as YYNGEE. V dropped 6 bases and J dropped 7 bases, with 10 bases sitting between them.

This clone was recorded once. This chain links TRBV11-2 with TRBJ2-2; D might be TRBD1 (6 bases). V was clipped by 5 bases and J by 0 bases, with 13 bases between them. This CDR3 contains 16 residues. Germline CDR1 is SGHAT and CDR2 is FQNNGV. CDR3 protein: CASSPSGTSNTGELFF. DNA for the CDR3: TGTGCCAGCAGCCCCTCCGGGACATCGAACACCGGGGAGCTGTTTTTT.

Comments on this clone: The CDR3 does not close with the conserved phenylalanine or tryptophan, likely indicating a read error. The DNA is left out, because the CDR3 cannot be placed on it with certainty; the CDR3 is given as TCRdb lists it. V usage is TRBV7-3 and J usage is TRBJ1-2. CDR1 and CDR2 from the germline V gene are SGHTA and FQGTGA. Ends included, the CDR3 has 12 residues. This chain's CDR3 is CASSNLYDPKLI.

This rearrangement joins TRBV19 to TRBJ1-5; the D gene is possibly TRBD1 (6 bases). Trimming left V 3 bases short and J 5 bases short, with 14 bases between. The CDR3 consists of 15 residues. Germline V gene data show CDR1 as LNHDA and CDR2 as SQIVND (reference sequence). The CDR3 DNA reads as TGTGCCAGTAGTATTGGTCCGGCAGGGGATCAGCCCCAGCATTTT. This sequence encodes CASSIGPAGDQPQHF.

J is TRBJ2-5 and V is TRBV7-2; the match to TRBD1 covers 8 bases. Germline V gene data show CDR1 as SGHTA and CDR2 as FQGNSA. The CDR3 is 16 amino acids. After removal of 1 base from V and 1 base from J, the junction contained 5 bases not matched to a gene. The CDR3 here is CASSLGTGMSQETQYF. The DNA for the CDR3 is TGTGCCAGCAGCTTAGGGACAGGGATGTCCCAAGAGACCCAGTACTTC.

A few counts support this clone. The rearrangement uses TRBV7-9 and TRBJ1-4; a weak D match, TRBD1 (6 bases). Germline CDR1 is SEHNR and CDR2 is FQNEAQ (reference sequence). V was pared by 5 bases and J by 6 bases, with 13 bases between. The CDR3 extends over 14 amino acids. For the CDR3, the DNA is TGTGCCAGCAGCCGGGTCGAGGGGGATGAAAAACTGTTTTTT. This gives the protein CASSRVEGDEKLFF.

This sequence joins TRBV11-3 and TRBJ2-2; 10 bases map to TRBD1. Per the germline V gene, CDR1 is SGHNT and CDR2 is YENEEA. This CDR3 comprises 15 residues. V lost 5 bases, J lost 4 bases, and 4 bases stayed unmatched. In DNA, the CDR3 is TGTGCCAGCAGCAAGGACAGGGGGGGCACCGGGGAGCTGTTTTTT. Amino acid sequence: CASSKDRGGTGELFF.

CDR3 sequence reads: CSVDGGSSYNEQFF. DNA of the CDR3: TGCAGCGTTGACGGAGGCAGCTCCTACAATGAGCAGTTCTTC. The rearrangement links TRBV29-1 to TRBJ2-1, with a weak D call TRBD2 (5 bases). The V gene's germline CDR1 is SQVTM and CDR2 ANQGSEA. The CDR3 consists of 14 residues. The V end was cut by 3 bases, the J end by 0 bases, with 9 bases between.

The chain has TRBV9 and TRBJ1-5; tentatively, D is TRBD1 (5 bases). Germline V lookup: CDR1 SGDLS, CDR2 YYNGEE. This CDR3 is built from 15 residues. Between the trimmed V and J ends, which lost 2 bases and 3 bases, there was a span of 12 bases. This CDR3 reads CASSVSGSPNQPQHF. Written as DNA, the CDR3 is TGTGCCAGCAGCGTTTCAGGGTCCCCCAATCAGCCCCAGCATTTT.

The chain couples TRBV29-1 to TRBJ2-3, with 7 bases lining up with TRBD1. With V trimmed by 6 bases and J by 0 bases, 6 bases remained unmatched. In germline, CDR1 is SQVTM, CDR2 ANQGSEA. There are 14 residues in the CDR3. DNA of the CDR3: TGCAGCGTGGGGACAGAGACTAGCACAGATACGCAGTATTTT. Protein: CSVGTETSTDTQYF.

This clone came up a few times. The chain links TRBV18 to TRBJ1-4; the D gene is possibly TRBD1 (6 bases). CDR3 length equals 16 residues. From germline, CDR1 is KGHSH and CDR2 LQKENI. Trimming removed 2 bases from V and 6 bases from J, with 16 bases in between. CDR3 region: CASSPSEGGMDEKLFF. Written as DNA, the CDR3 is TGTGCCAGCTCACCATCGGAGGGGGGGATGGATGAAAAACTGTTTTTT.

The CDR3 region is CASSQERSHQPQHF. The DNA for the CDR3 is TGTGCCAGCAGCCAAGAGAGATCCCATCAGCCCCAGCATTTT. This chain connects TRBV3-1 (or the pseudogene TRBV3-2) to TRBJ1-5, with unresolved D. V lost 0 bases to trimming and J lost 5 bases, with 8 bases between them. Germline loops: CDR1 LGHDT, CDR2 YNNKEL (reference sequence). The CDR3 has 14 residues.

The genes are TRBV27 and TRBJ2-1, with 12 bases aligning to TRBD2. There are 16 residues in the CDR3. J was trimmed by 6 bases and V by 5 bases; bases with no gene match: 8. Germline CDR1 reads MNHEY; CDR2 reads SMNVEV (reference sequence). CDR3 nucleotide sequence: TGTGCCAGCAGTCCCCGAGGACTAGCGGGGCTCAATGAGCAGTTCTTC. Protein sequence: CASSPRGLAGLNEQFF.

The gene calls are TRBV3-1 (or the pseudogene TRBV3-2) and TRBJ1-3; 8 nucleotides line up with TRBD1. Germline V gives CDR1 LGHDT, CDR2 YNNKEL (reference sequence). The trim removed 1 base at V and 11 bases at J, leaving 1 base unmatched. This CDR3 comprises 12 residues. CDR3 DNA: TGTGCCAGCAGCCAAGTACAGGGGGCCATATATTTT. As protein: CASSQVQGAIYF.

The V and J genes are TRBV7-2 and TRBJ2-3, with no clear D. Germline values: CDR1 SGHTA, CDR2 FQGNSA. The CDR3 runs to 15 residues. Trimming stripped 5 bases from V and 2 bases from J, with 14 bases between. In nucleotides, the CDR3 is TGTGCCAGCAGCCCTAGACCCGGCCCCACAGATACGCAGTATTTT. This codes for CASSPRPGPTDTQYF.

The rearrangement links TRBV9 to TRBJ1-2; 8 positions match TRBD1. The CDR3 consists of 15 residues. Germline V gene sequence: CDR1 SGDLS, CDR2 YYNGEE. The V and J ends lost 0 bases and 5 bases, in that order; junction bases with no gene match: 6. The CDR3 DNA sequence: TGTGCCAGCAGCGTAGTAGGGGGACAGGCTTATGGCTACACCTTC. Amino acid sequence: CASSVVGGQAYGYTF.

V usage is TRBV9 and J usage is TRBJ1-4, with D maybe TRBD1 (6 bases). The CDR3 has 15 amino acids. Deletions cut 3 bases from V and 7 bases from J, with 16 bases between. CDR1 and CDR2 (germline): SGDLS, YYNGEE. Here the CDR3 reads CASSAHLGGTEKLFF. In DNA, the CDR3 is TGTGCCAGCAGCGCGCACTTAGGGGGAACTGAAAAACTGTTTTTT.

The chain links TRBV11-2 to TRBJ2-1, with D possibly matching TRBD2 (6 bases). The CDR3 covers 11 residues. Germline V gene sequence: CDR1 SGHAT, CDR2 FQNNGV. Trimming pared 11 bases from V and 3 bases from J, leaving 8 bases between. The CDR3 region has the DNA TGTGCCGGGGGGAGCTACAATGAGCAGTTCTTC. The encoded protein is CAGGSYNEQFF. Drawing the rest from reference TRBV11-2 and TRBJ2-1, the complete variable domain is EAGVAQSPRYKIIEKRQSVAFWCNPISGHATLYWYQQILGQGPKLLIQFQNNGVVDDSQLPKDRFSAERLKGVDSTLKIQPAKLEDSAVYLCAGGSYNEQFFGPGTRLTVL.

This clone was detected only a few times. This chain connects TRBV5-1 to TRBJ1-6; 9 nucleotides match TRBD1. The V gene's germline CDR1 is SGHRS and CDR2 YFSETQ. CDR3 length equals 15 residues. Trimming removed 3 bases from V and 10 bases from J; junction bases left unmatched: 8. The CDR3 sequence is CASSWTQQGASPLHF. The CDR3 coding sequence is TGCGCCAGCAGCTGGACACAACAGGGGGCCTCACCCCTCCACTTT.

DNA for the CDR3: TGTGCCAGCAGCTTATATAGCAGGGAAGACTATGGCTACACCTTC. Residues: CASSLYSREDYGYTF. The rearrangement joins TRBV7-9 to TRBJ1-2; D possibly corresponds to TRBD1 (5 bases). The CDR3 consists of 15 residues. CDR1 is SEHNR, CDR2 FQNEAQ, per germline (reference sequence). Trimming took off 2 bases at V and 3 bases at J, with 13 bases between the two ends.

This sequence joins TRBV29-1 and TRBJ2-1, with D unclear. V lost 4 bases to trimming and J lost 6 bases, with 7 bases between them. Germline CDR1 and CDR2: SQVTM and ANQGSEA. This CDR3 is built from 11 residues. CDR3 residues: CSVGSGNEQFF. DNA of the CDR3: TGCAGCGTTGGTAGTGGCAATGAGCAGTTCTTC.